This TCR beta chain was observed in a study of blood T cell repertoires in COVID-19. Libraries were prepared by immunoSEQ multiplex PCR; TCRdb keeps only in-frame clonotypes and omits some of them. The top ten hold 4.1% of the sample, which has around 260,000 clones, around 84% seen once. Those enrolled, adults aged roughly 18 to 100 years, came from roughly 23 US areas. The CDR3 contains 16 residues. Trimming stripped 1 base from V and 3 bases from J, with 13 bases between. Per the germline V gene, CDR1 is MNHNS and CDR2 is SASEGT. The origin of this receptor is a young man with acute COVID-19. This chain links TRBV6-1 with TRBJ2-1; D possibly corresponds to TRBD1 (5 bases). Sample: PBMCs or T cells enriched from blood (not recorded which). CDR3 DNA sequence: TGTGCCAGCAGTGAAGAGCTTCAGGGATACTACAATGAGCAGTTCTTC. Translation: CASSEELQGYYNEQFF.